These T cell receptor beta chains were read from a single sample in a study of cytomegalovirus exposure and HLA in healthy donors. Here immunoSEQ multiplex PCR was the method, and the copy in TCRdb shows in-frame clones only, minus some. Of some 130,000 clones in the sample, about two thirds were seen once. The sequencing input was PBMCs. The origin of the receptors is a woman aged 60-75 years in good health and CMV-seropositive. Both conserved end residues are part of each CDR3. D genes are given only for firm matches. Where a row states a size, it is once, few, many or the class of an expanded clone; other rows omit it.

cdr3_nt cdr3_aa j_call clone_size d_call v_call
TGTGCCAGCAGCCCCGGGGTGATTGAGCAGTACTTC CASSPGVIEQYF TRBJ2-7 few . TRBV5-5
TGTGCCAGCAGTCCATCCACAGGGACTATAGGCTATGGCTACACCTTC CASSPSTGTIGYGYTF TRBJ1-2 . . TRBV28
TGTGCTAGCAGCGCCGGGGGTCCATCCGAGCAGTACTTC CASSAGGPSEQYF TRBJ2-7 once . TRBV7-7
TGTGCCAGCAGCTCCCGGGAGGGCTGGTACAATGAGCAGTTCTTC CASSSREGWYNEQFF TRBJ2-1 few TRBD2 TRBV9
TGTGCCAGCAGCTTAAGTATGGGAGCGTCCTACAATGAGCAGTTCTTC CASSLSMGASYNEQFF TRBJ2-1 . . TRBV7-9
TGTGCCAGCAGCGTAGACCCCGACAGGGTCGTTTTGGACACTGAAGCTTTCTTT CASSVDPDRVVLDTEAFF TRBJ1-1 . TRBD1 TRBV9
TGTGCCAGCAGTGTAACGGGACTCAAGAACACTGAAGCTTTCTTT CASSVTGLKNTEAFF TRBJ1-1 once . TRBV27
TGTGCCACCAGCCGGGACAGCAAAAAACACAATGAGCAGTTCTTC CATSRDSKKHNEQFF TRBJ2-1 . TRBD1 TRBV15
TGCGCCAGCAGCTTGGCCCAGGGGACCTATGGCTACACCTTC CASSLAQGTYGYTF TRBJ1-2 . . TRBV5-1
TGTGCCAGCAGCATCACAGGGGACAGCACTGAAGCTTTCTTT CASSITGDSTEAFF TRBJ1-1 . TRBD1 TRBV7-8
TGTGCCAGCAGTCGGACAGCCCATGGCTACACCTTC CASSRTAHGYTF TRBJ1-2 . . TRBV28
TGCGCCAGCAGCCAAGGGGGGGGACCCAATCAGCCCCAGCATTTT CASSQGGGPNQPQHF TRBJ1-5 . . TRBV4-1
TGTGCCAGCAGTGGTAGGGTCGGTAGGGGGGAGCAGTACTTC CASSGRVGRGEQYF TRBJ2-7 . . TRBV6-1
TGTGCAAGTCGCGACAGGGGGATCATAGCTAGCACAGATACGCAGTATTTT CASRDRGIIASTDTQYF TRBJ2-3 . . TRBV12-2
TGCGCCAGCAGCTTAGTGGGGACAGGGGGAATGACTGAAGCTTTCTTT CASSLVGTGGMTEAFF TRBJ1-1 . TRBD1 TRBV5-1
TGTGCCAGCAGCCAAGCTGGACTTGCGGCCGGGGAGCTGTTTTTT CASSQAGLAAGELFF TRBJ2-2 . . TRBV14
TGTGCCAGTAGTATAGATCTCAGGGGGTATGGAGGCTACACCTTC CASSIDLRGYGGYTF TRBJ1-2 few TRBD1 TRBV19
TGTGCCAGCTCACCCCTCTCCTACGAGCAGTACTTC CASSPLSYEQYF TRBJ2-7 . . TRBV18
TGTGCCAGCAGCTTGCGTCAGGGGGATGGCTACACCTTC CASSLRQGDGYTF TRBJ1-2 few TRBD1 TRBV5-6
TGTGCCAGTAGTATCCCGGGGGACCAGCCCCAGCATTTT CASSIPGDQPQHF TRBJ1-5 once . TRBV19
TGTGCCAGCAGCCGATCTAGCGGGAGGTACAATGAGCAGTTCTTC CASSRSSGRYNEQFF TRBJ2-1 . TRBD2 TRBV5-8